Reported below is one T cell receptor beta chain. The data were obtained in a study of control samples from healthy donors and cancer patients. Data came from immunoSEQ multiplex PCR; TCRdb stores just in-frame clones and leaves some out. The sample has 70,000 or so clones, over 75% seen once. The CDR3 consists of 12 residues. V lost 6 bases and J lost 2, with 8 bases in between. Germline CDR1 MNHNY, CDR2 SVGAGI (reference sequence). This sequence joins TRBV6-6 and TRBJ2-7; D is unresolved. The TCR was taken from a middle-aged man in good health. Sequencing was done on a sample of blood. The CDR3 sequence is CASSLITYEQYF. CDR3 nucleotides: TGTGCCAGCAGCCTAATAACCTACGAGCAGTACTTC.